This T cell receptor (beta chain) was recovered during a study of technical replicates of blood from several donors (dated 2017 in TCRdb). Details on this clone: Its specific antigen is unknown. Per-base quality was not reported, and no clone a single base away is much larger than it.

Library generation was performed with the immunoSEQ multiplex PCR assay. TCRdb's version of the immuneACCESS table is confined to in-frame rearrangements and falls short of the full clone set. An unresolved V gene accounts for under half of the shortfall where checked; the remainder is of unknown origin. In all, the sample holds under 90,000 clones, and about 90% of those were seen once. The top ten hold approximately 0.25% of the sample. Sequencing was carried out using T cells isolated from PBMCs. This TCR was recovered from a human donor in good health.

This receptor carries the CDR3 CSALTGGPLGGQPQHF. The DNA reads as follows: TGCAGCGCACTGACAGGGGGCCCCTTGGGGGGTCAGCCCCAGCATTTT. This receptor chain uses TRBV29-1 and TRBJ1-5; the junction holds 10 bases that match TRBD1. Taken from the germline V gene, the CDR1 and CDR2 loops are SQVTM and ANQGSEA. Relative to germline, V is missing 7 bases and J is missing 6 bases, with 15 bases of the junction outside any gene match. Reading from cysteine to phenylalanine, the CDR3 counts 16 amino acids. Just the 48-base CDR3 DNA is kept, in frame starting at base 1.